Below, 27 T cell receptor beta chains from the same sample are listed, as sequenced in a study of blood T cell repertoires in COVID-19. TCRdb's table, derived via immunoSEQ multiplex PCR, lists solely in-frame clones and lacks some. The sample shows about 200,000 clones, roughly 80% of them seen only once. Sample: peripheral blood. The receptors originated from a man aged 55 to 70 with COVID-19, enrolled during active disease.

The CDR3: CALKGTPVINQPQHF. The CDR3 bases are TGTGCCTTAAAAGGGACACCCGTGATCAATCAGCCCCAGCATTTT. The chain recombines TRBV21-1 with TRBJ1-5; the D segment call TRBD1 is taken from the table without a DNA check. TRBV21-1 is flagged as a pseudogene. This CDR3 is built from 15 residues.

V usage is TRBV5-4 and J usage is TRBJ1-1; D is undetermined. This CDR3 region has 15 residues. Germline V lookup: CDR1 SGHNT, CDR2 YYREEE (reference sequence). Trimming took 4 bases from V and 0 from J, leaving 13 bases between them. CDR3 DNA: TGTGCCAGCAGCCCAATGGAGAAGATGAACACTGAAGCTTTCTTT. Translation gives CASSPMEKMNTEAFF.

This sequence joins TRBV10-3 and TRBJ2-3, with D tentatively TRBD1 (6 bases). In germline, CDR1 is ENHRY, CDR2 SYGVKD. The ends were cut back, 3 bases at V and 6 bases at J, with 10 bases in the middle. The CDR3 covers 13 residues. The CDR3 DNA reads as TGTGCCATCAGTGACAGGGGTCAGGATACGCAGTATTTT. It translates to CAISDRGQDTQYF.

The rearrangement links TRBV6-5 to TRBJ2-7, with TRBD1 identical over 8 bases. The ends lost 5 bases at V and 5 bases at J; junction bases unmatched: 8. Germline loops: CDR1 MNHEY, CDR2 SVGAGI. The CDR3 sequence is 14 residues long. The CDR3 is CASSLRETGDEQYF. The CDR3 DNA is TGTGCCAGCAGTCTACGGGAGACAGGGGACGAGCAGTACTTC.

The chain couples TRBV6-5 to TRBJ2-7; 7 nucleotides agree with TRBD2. The CDR3 length is 16 residues. Germline CDR1 is MNHEY and CDR2 is SVGAGI. Germline trimming cut 0 bases from V and 5 bases from J; bases unmatched to any gene: 10. CDR3 nucleotide sequence: TGTGCCAGCAGTTACTCGGGAGGTAGCGGGTCCCACGAGCAGTACTTC. Encoded protein: CASSYSGGSGSHEQYF.

This rearrangement joins TRBV19 to TRBJ2-2; D not certain. Germline CDR1 reads LNHDA; CDR2 reads SQIVND (reference sequence). The CDR3 spans 18 residues. V lost 0 bases, J lost 1 base, and 15 bases lay in between. For the CDR3, the DNA is TGTGCCAGTAGTATAGATAGACATAGACGTAAGAACACCGGGGAGCTGTTTTTT. Translation gives CASSIDRHRRKNTGELFF.

This sequence joins TRBV6-5 and TRBJ1-2; the D gene is possibly TRBD1 (6 bases). Trimming pared 0 bases from V and 4 bases from J, leaving 12 bases between. The germline CDR1 and CDR2 sequences are MNHEY and SVGAGI. The CDR3 consists of 15 residues. DNA for the CDR3: TGTGCCAGCAGTTACTCAAACAGGGTGCCCTATGGCTACACCTTC. Translating gives CASSYSNRVPYGYTF.

The chain couples TRBV2 to TRBJ1-4; D might be TRBD1 (6 bases). Germline assignment: CDR1 SNHLY and CDR2 FYNNEI. This CDR3 has 15 amino acids. Trimming took 10 bases from V and 6 from J, leaving 21 bases between them. The CDR3 loop reads CATEAARGFDEKLFF. The CDR3 DNA sequence: TGTGCCACCGAGGCGGCCAGGGGCTTCGATGAAAAACTGTTTTTT. The whole variable domain, remainder taken from reference TRBV2 and TRBJ1-4, is EPEVTQTPSHQVTQMGQEVILRCVPISNHLYFYWYRQILGQKVEFLVSFYNNEISEKSEIFDDQFSVERPDGSNFTLKIRSTKLEDSAMYFCATEAARGFDEKLFFGSGTQLSVL.

The chain joins TRBV28 to TRBJ2-3; no reliable D call. CDR3 length: 11 residues. The germline V gene has CDR1 MDHEN and CDR2 SYDVKM. V lost 6 bases, J lost 4 bases, and 5 bases lay in between. This chain's CDR3 is CASRFSDTQYF. Here the CDR3 DNA reads TGTGCCAGCAGATTCTCAGATACGCAGTATTTT. Full variable domain (rest looked up from reference TRBV28 and TRBJ2-3): DVKVTQSSRYLVKRTGEKVFLECVQDMDHENMFWYRQDPGLGLRLIYFSYDVKMKEKGDIPEGYSVSREKKERFSLILESASTNQTSMYLCASRFSDTQYFGPGTRLTVL.

V and J are TRBV27 and TRBJ2-3, with 8 bases matching TRBD2. The CDR3 is 15 amino acids. Germline trimming cut 5 bases from V and 4 bases from J; bases unmatched to any gene: 8. Germline V lookup: CDR1 MNHEY, CDR2 SMNVEV (reference sequence). This chain's CDR3 is CASSISGIRPDTQYF. The CDR3 DNA follows: TGTGCCAGCAGTATTAGCGGGATCAGGCCAGATACGCAGTATTTT.

This clone was seen more than once but under ten times. The genes are TRBV9 and TRBJ2-5; D is unclear. From germline, CDR1 is SGDLS and CDR2 YYNGEE. V was pared by 0 bases and J by 4 bases, with 16 bases between. The CDR3 extends over 16 amino acids. The CDR3 DNA follows: TGTGCCAGCAGCGTAGTTGGAGATTTACGAGGAGAGACCCAGTACTTC. Protein sequence: CASSVVGDLRGETQYF.

The chain employs TRBV6-4 and TRBJ1-6, with D possibly being TRBD1 (5 bases). The CDR3 runs 13 residues. V lost 0 bases and J lost 10, with 7 bases in between. CDR1 MRHNA and CDR2 SNTAGT come from the germline V gene. The CDR3 DNA sequence: TGTGCCAGCAGTGACTCAAGGGGCTCACCCCTCCACTTT. Amino acid sequence: CASSDSRGSPLHF.

The chain has TRBV30 and TRBJ2-5, with TRBD2 matching 10 bases. The germline CDR1 and CDR2 sequences are GTSNPN and SVGIG (reference sequence). This CDR3 comprises 15 residues. Trimming cost V 8 bases and J 4 bases; bases outside gene matches: 13. CDR3 residues: CARGSSGRWGETQYF. CDR3 nucleotides: TGTGCCCGGGGGAGTAGCGGGAGGTGGGGAGAGACCCAGTACTTC.

This clone was seen a few times. In DNA form, the CDR3 reads TGTGCCAGCAGCACTACGACAGGCGGAAATAATTCACCCCTCCACTTT. Amino acids: CASSTTTGGNNSPLHF. The chain combines TRBV7-9 with TRBJ1-6; TRBD1 might be the D (6 bases). Germline CDR1 SEHNR, CDR2 FQNEAQ (reference sequence). This CDR3 is 16 amino acids long. The V end was cut by 5 bases, the J end by 5 bases, with 16 bases between.

The chain recombines TRBV12-1 with TRBJ1-2; the D call TRBD1 from the table was never checked on the DNA. TRBV12-1 is a pseudogene segment. The CDR3 contains 14 residues. The CDR3 here is CASSQRQGPHGYTF. The CDR3 DNA is TGTGCCAGCAGCCAACGACAGGGGCCACATGGCTACACCTTC.

The chain has TRBV29-1 and TRBJ1-2; a possible D gene is TRBD1 (5 bases). The V and J ends lost 5 bases and 8 bases respectively, with 12 bases between them. Germline lookup yields CDR1 SQVTM and CDR2 ANQGSEA. This CDR3 has 11 amino acids. CDR3 region: CSVMTVWGYTF. The CDR3 DNA reads TGCAGCGTTATGACAGTTTGGGGCTACACCTTC.

The chain recombines TRBV30 with TRBJ1-2, with a tentative D call TRBD1 (6 bases). CDR1 GTSNPN and CDR2 SVGIG come from the germline V gene (reference sequence). Trimming took off 3 bases at V and 7 bases at J, with 9 bases between the two ends. The CDR3 contains 11 residues. CDR3 sequence: CAWRLRGGYTF. Here the CDR3 DNA reads TGTGCCTGGAGACTCAGGGGTGGCTACACCTTC. The full variable domain, its missing parts supplied by reference TRBV30 and TRBJ1-2, is SQTIHQWPATLVQPVGSPLSLECTVEGTSNPNLYWYRQAAGRGLQLLFYSVGIGQISSEVPQNLSASRPQDRQFILSSKKLLLSDSGFYLCAWRLRGGYTFGSGTRLTVV.

This clone was recorded once. The chain carries TRBV6-5 and TRBJ1-2; D ambiguous. Trimming pared 0 bases from V and 3 bases from J, leaving 11 bases between. CDR1 MNHEY and CDR2 SVGAGI come from the germline V gene. The CDR3 length is 15 residues. The DNA of the CDR3 is TGTGCCAGCAGTTACTCCGGCACGGGTGACTATGGCTACACCTTC. Its protein product is CASSYSGTGDYGYTF.

This chain uses TRBV19 with TRBJ1-6, with D uncertain. Germline V gene sequence: CDR1 LNHDA, CDR2 SQIVND (reference sequence). This CDR3 comprises 13 residues. V lost 6 bases and J lost 7, with 10 bases in between. CDR3 residues: CASRRTGNSPLHF. For the CDR3, the DNA is TGTGCCAGTAGGCGGACGGGGAATTCACCCCTCCACTTT.

The chain links TRBV7-9 to TRBJ1-1, with a tentative D call TRBD1 (5 bases). CDR1 SEHNR and CDR2 FQNEAQ come from the germline V gene (reference sequence). The CDR3 is made up of 13 amino acids. V shed 2 bases and J shed 4 bases, with 8 bases lying between them. This chain's CDR3 is CASSLMGGTEAFF. Written as DNA, the CDR3 is TGTGCCAGCAGCTTAATGGGGGGCACTGAAGCTTTCTTT.

This rearrangement joins TRBV18 to TRBJ1-4, with D maybe TRBD1 (5 bases). V dropped 3 bases and J dropped 8 bases, with 13 bases sitting between them. CDR3 length equals 14 residues. Germline lookup yields CDR1 KGHSH and CDR2 LQKENI. The CDR3 nucleotides read TGTGCCAGCTCACCGCGACGGGGGGGGGAAAAACTGTTTTTT. Its protein product is CASSPRRGGEKLFF.

V and J are TRBV27 and TRBJ1-2; D ambiguous. The V end lost 6 bases, the J end lost 1 base, and 9 bases lay between the germline ends. The germline CDR1 and CDR2 sequences are MNHEY and SMNVEV (reference sequence). The CDR3 loop spans 13 amino acids. In DNA, the CDR3 is TGTGCCAGCAGCCGTTCGGGTAACTATGGCTACACCTTC. Translating it yields CASSRSGNYGYTF.

This chain joins TRBV24-1 and TRBJ2-3; 11 positions match TRBD2. The CDR3 spans 15 residues. Germline V gene lookup returns CDR1 KGHDR and CDR2 SFDVKD. V gave up 7 bases and J gave up 2 bases; unmatched junction bases: 4. The CDR3 sequence is CATSQLAGATDTQYF. The CDR3 coding sequence is TGTGCCACCAGCCAACTAGCGGGAGCCACAGATACGCAGTATTTT.

The chain recombines TRBV19 with TRBJ1-2; D might be TRBD1 (6 bases). Germline V gene data show CDR1 as LNHDA and CDR2 as SQIVND (reference sequence). Trimming shortened V by 4 bases and J by 8 bases, and 17 bases separated the two germline ends. CDR3 length: 14 amino acids. The CDR3 nucleotides are TGTGCCAGTAGTAGAACGGCAGGGGCGCGGGGCTACACCTTC. This codes for CASSRTAGARGYTF.

The chain combines TRBV10-3 with TRBJ1-6, with TRBD1 identical over 7 bases. The CDR3 runs 15 residues. Germline V gene sequence: CDR1 ENHRY, CDR2 SYGVKD. Unmatched junction bases numbered 7, after V lost 6 bases and J lost 5 bases. DNA for the CDR3: TGTGCCATCAGGAAAGGGGGCTCGGATAATTCACCCCTCCACTTT. Protein: CAIRKGGSDNSPLHF.

The rearrangement joins TRBV5-4 to TRBJ1-1, with 7 positions matching TRBD1. From germline, CDR1 is SGHNT and CDR2 YYREEE (reference sequence). The V and J ends lost 5 bases and 1 base, in that order; junction bases with no gene match: 5. The CDR3 is 14 residues long. CDR3 sequence (DNA): TGTGCCAGCAGTTTGAACAGGGGGAACACTGAAGCTTTCTTT. It yields the protein CASSLNRGNTEAFF. The full variable domain, completed using reference TRBV5-4 and TRBJ1-1, is ETGVTQSPTHLIKTRGQQVTLRCSSQSGHNTVSWYQQALGQGPQFIFQYYREEENGRGNFPPRFSGLQFPNYSSELNVNALELDDSALYLCASSLNRGNTEAFFGQGTRLTVV.

The gene calls are TRBV19 and TRBJ1-2, with a weak D call TRBD1 (5 bases). Trimming pared 3 bases from V and 8 bases from J, leaving 19 bases between. Germline V gives CDR1 LNHDA, CDR2 SQIVND (reference sequence). The CDR3 has 15 amino acids. The CDR3 loop reads CASSIPRPYSGGYTF. CDR3 DNA sequence: TGTGCCAGTAGTATCCCGCGGCCCTACTCAGGGGGCTACACCTTC.